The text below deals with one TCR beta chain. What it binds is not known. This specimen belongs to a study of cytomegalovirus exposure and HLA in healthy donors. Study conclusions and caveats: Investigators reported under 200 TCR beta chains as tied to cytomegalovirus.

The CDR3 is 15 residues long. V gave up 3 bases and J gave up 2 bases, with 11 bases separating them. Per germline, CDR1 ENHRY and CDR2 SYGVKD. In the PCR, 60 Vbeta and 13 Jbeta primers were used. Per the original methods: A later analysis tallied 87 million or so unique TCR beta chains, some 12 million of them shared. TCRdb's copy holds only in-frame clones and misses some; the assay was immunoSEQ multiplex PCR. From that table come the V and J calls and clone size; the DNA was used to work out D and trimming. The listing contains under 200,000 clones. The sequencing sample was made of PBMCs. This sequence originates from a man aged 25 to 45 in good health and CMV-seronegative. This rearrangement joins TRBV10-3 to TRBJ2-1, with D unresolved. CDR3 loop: CAISDESRTYNEQFF. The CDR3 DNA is TGTGCCATCAGTGACGAGAGCCGAACCTACAATGAGCAGTTCTTC.